This TCR beta chain was found in a study of brain metastases from non-small cell lung cancer. Findings and limits, study-wide: Fewer infiltrating T cells were found in brain metastases than primaries. In around 66% of brain metastases, T-cell clones were expanded compared with matched primary tumors. Metastases had sparse T cells but largely shared repertoires with primaries.

With respect to this clone: What it binds is unknown.

Deletions cut 2 bases from V and 0 bases from J, with 10 bases between. Germline values: CDR1 LNHDA, CDR2 SQIVND (reference sequence). There are 15 residues in the CDR3. Repertoires were generated with immunoSEQ multiplex PCR, while TCRdb's copy carries only in-frame clones and drops some. The data show approximately 1,200 clones, around four fifths seen once. The sequenced sample was tissue from a brain metastasis. This clonotype originated in a donor at least 40 years old with non-small cell lung cancer. This chain joins TRBV19 and TRBJ1-1; D is possibly TRBD1 (6 bases). The CDR3 DNA follows: TGTGCCAGTAGTATACTGAACAGGGTGAACACTGAAGCTTTCTTT. Protein: CASSILNRVNTEAFF.